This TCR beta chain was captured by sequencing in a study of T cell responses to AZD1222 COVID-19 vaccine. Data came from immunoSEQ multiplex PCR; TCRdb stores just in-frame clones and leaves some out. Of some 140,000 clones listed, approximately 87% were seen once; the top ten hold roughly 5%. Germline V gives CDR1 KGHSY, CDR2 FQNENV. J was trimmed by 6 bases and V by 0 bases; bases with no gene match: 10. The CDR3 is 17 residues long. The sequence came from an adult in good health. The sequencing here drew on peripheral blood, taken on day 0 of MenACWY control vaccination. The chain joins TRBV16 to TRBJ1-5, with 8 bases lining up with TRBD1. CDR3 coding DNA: TGTGCCAGCAGCCAATCGATAATAGGACAGGGTCGTCAGCCCCAGCATTTT. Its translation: CASSQSIIGQGRQPQHF.